This T cell receptor (beta chain) is drawn from a study of cytomegalovirus exposure and HLA in healthy donors. This CDR3 region has 16 residues. The J segment lost 4 bases and the V segment lost 1 base, leaving 8 bases of the junction unmatched. Looked up from germline, CDR1 is SGHDN and CDR2 is FVKESK. A multiplex PCR was run with 60 Vbeta primers and 13 Jbeta primers. Libraries were prepared by immunoSEQ multiplex PCR; TCRdb keeps only in-frame clonotypes and omits some of them. Of under 200,000 clones listed, around 83% are singletons. The sequenced material came from PBMCs. The TCR was taken from a woman aged 18-35 years in good health and CMV-seronegative. The chain employs TRBV14 and TRBJ1-2; 8 bases align to TRBD1. The CDR3 region has the DNA TGTGCCAGCAGCCAAGGGGCAGGGGGCAACACCTATGGCTACACCTTC. It encodes CASSQGAGGNTYGYTF.